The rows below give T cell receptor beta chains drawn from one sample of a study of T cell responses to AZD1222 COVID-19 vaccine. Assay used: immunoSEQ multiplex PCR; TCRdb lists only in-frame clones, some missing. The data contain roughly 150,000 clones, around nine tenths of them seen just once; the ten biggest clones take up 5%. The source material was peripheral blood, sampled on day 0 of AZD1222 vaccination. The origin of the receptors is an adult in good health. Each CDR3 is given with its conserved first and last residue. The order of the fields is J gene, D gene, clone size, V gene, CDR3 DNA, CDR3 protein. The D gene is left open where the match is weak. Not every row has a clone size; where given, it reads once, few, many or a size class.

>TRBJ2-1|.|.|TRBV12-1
TGTGCCAGCAGCTTTGTGGCGGGAGCTGGCACTGACGGGGGCAATGAGCAGTTCTTC
CASSFVAGAGTDGGNEQFF
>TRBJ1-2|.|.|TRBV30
TGTGCCTGGAGTATACAAACCGGCAACACCTTC
CAWSIQTGNTF
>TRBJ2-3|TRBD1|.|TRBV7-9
TGTGCCAGCAGCTGGGACAGGGGGCTCGCAGATACGCAGTATTTT
CASSWDRGLADTQYF
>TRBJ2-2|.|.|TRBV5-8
TGTGCCAGCAGCTTGGGACAGCTAAACACCGGGGAGCTGTTTTTT
CASSLGQLNTGELFF
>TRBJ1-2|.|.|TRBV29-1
TGCAGCGCCGAAGCAGGGTTAGGTGGCTACACCTTC
CSAEAGLGGYTF
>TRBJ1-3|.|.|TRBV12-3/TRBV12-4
TGTGCCAGCAGTATAAACAGGGTCACCATATATTTT
CASSINRVTIYF
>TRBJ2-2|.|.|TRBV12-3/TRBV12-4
TGTGCCAGCAGTTTTGTTCCCACCGGGGAGCTGTTTTTT
CASSFVPTGELFF
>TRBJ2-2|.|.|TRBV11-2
TGTGCCAGCAGCTTACTTTACACCGGGGAGCTGTTTTTT
CASSLLYTGELFF
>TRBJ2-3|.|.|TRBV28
TGTGCCAGCAGTCGGGCGGGTCCCAGCACAGATACGCAGTATTTT
CASSRAGPSTDTQYF
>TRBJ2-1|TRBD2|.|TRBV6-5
TGTGCCAGCAGTTCCCTAGCGGGAGCGGCGGCTGAGCAGTTCTTC
CASSSLAGAAAEQFF
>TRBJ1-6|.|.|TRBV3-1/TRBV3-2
TGTGCCAGCAGCCAAGATGCAGGCCGCTATTCACCCCTCCACTTT
CASSQDAGRYSPLHF
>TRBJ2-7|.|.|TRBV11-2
TGTGCCAGCAGCTTAGTTTCGGGAGCGTCCTACGAGCAGTACTTC
CASSLVSGASYEQYF
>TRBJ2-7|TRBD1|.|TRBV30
TGTGCCTGGGGGGGACAGGGGCAGGGAGGCTACGAGCAGTACTTC
CAWGGQGQGGYEQYF
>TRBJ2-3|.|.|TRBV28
TGTGCCAGCAGTTTATCCCTGAGGTCCGCAGATACGCAGTATTTT
CASSLSLRSADTQYF
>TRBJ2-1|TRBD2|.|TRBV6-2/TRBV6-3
TGTGCCAGCAGTTACTCACTAGCGGGAGGGGCAAATGAGCAGTTCTTC
CASSYSLAGGANEQFF
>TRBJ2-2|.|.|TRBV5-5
TGTGCCAGCAGCTTGCTGACTGATTTTAAGCTGTTTTTT
CASSLLTDFKLFF
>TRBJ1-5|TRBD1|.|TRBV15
TGTGCCACCAGCAGATGGGACAGGGTATACAATCAGCCCCAGCATTTT
CATSRWDRVYNQPQHF
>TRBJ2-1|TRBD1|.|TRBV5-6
TGTGCCAGCAGCTTGGTACAGGGGGTTAATGAGCAGTTCTTC
CASSLVQGVNEQFF
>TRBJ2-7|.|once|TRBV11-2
TGTGCCAGCAGCTTAGGTACAGGGCCTTCCTACGAGCAGTACTTC
CASSLGTGPSYEQYF
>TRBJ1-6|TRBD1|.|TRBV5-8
TGTGCCAGCAGCTGGGGACAGGGAGGTTCACCCCTCCACTTT
CASSWGQGGSPLHF
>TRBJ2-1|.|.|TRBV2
TGTGCCAGCAGCCAGGGGTCGGGGTTCGGGTCTCAGTATAAAGGGCAGTTCTTC
CASSQGSGFGSQYKGQFF
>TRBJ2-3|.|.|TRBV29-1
TGCAGCGTTGAAAAGAGGGCAGACAACACAGATACGCAGTATTTT
CSVEKRADNTDTQYF
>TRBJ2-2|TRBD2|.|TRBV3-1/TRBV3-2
TGTGCCAGCAGCCAAGGCTTGACTAGCCCGAACACCGGGGAGCTGTTTTTT
CASSQGLTSPNTGELFF
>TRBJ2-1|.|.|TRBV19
TGTGCCAGTAACCCCGGGACTCGGACCAATGAGCAGTTCTTC
CASNPGTRTNEQFF
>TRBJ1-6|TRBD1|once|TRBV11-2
TGTGCCAGCAGATCCCCCGGCGGACAGGGGGCGATTCCCCTCCACTTT
CASRSPGGQGAIPLHF
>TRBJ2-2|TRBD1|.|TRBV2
TGTGCCAGCAGTGTATCAAGGACAGGGGGTATGTCGACGGACACCGGGGAGCTGTTTTTT
CASSVSRTGGMSTDTGELFF
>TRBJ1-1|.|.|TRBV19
TGTGCCAGTAGCTTTGGACAGAACACTGAAGCTTTCTTT
CASSFGQNTEAFF
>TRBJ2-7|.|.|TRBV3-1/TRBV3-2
TGTGCCAGCAGCCGCGGACAGATCTCCTACGAGCAGTACTTC
CASSRGQISYEQYF
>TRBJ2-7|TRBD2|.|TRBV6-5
TGTGCCAGCAGTTACTCGACTAGCGGGAGTGTCGAGCAGTACTTC
CASSYSTSGSVEQYF
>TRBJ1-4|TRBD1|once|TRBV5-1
TGCGCCAGCAGCCGGACCGGACAGGGGGGTGAAAAACTGTTTTTT
CASSRTGQGGEKLFF
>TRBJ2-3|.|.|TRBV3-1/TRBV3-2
TGTGCCAGCAGCCAAGTACCAGGGGGCACAGATACGCAGTATTTT
CASSQVPGGTDTQYF
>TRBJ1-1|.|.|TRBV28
TGTGCCAGCAGGTTAAACACTGAAGCTTTCTTT
CASRLNTEAFF
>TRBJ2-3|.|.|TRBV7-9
TGTGCCAGCAGCTCTCCCGCGGGCCACAGTAGCACAGATACGCAGTATTTT
CASSSPAGHSSTDTQYF
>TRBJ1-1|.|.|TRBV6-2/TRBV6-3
TGTGCCAGCAGTTACTCGGGGGGACCCACTGAAGCTTTCTTT
CASSYSGGPTEAFF
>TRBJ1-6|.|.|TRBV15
TGTGCCACCAGCATGGGGGGGGGCAATAATTCACCCCTCCACTTT
CATSMGGGNNSPLHF
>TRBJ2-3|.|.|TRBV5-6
TGTGCCAGCAGCTTGGCCGGGGGCACAGATACGCAGTATTTT
CASSLAGGTDTQYF
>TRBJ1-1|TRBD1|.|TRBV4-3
TGCGCCAGCAGCGGAATTGGACAGGCGAACACTGAAGCTTTCTTT
CASSGIGQANTEAFF
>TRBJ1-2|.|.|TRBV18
TGTGCCAGCTCACCAGGGAGTGGTAACTATGGCTACACCTTC
CASSPGSGNYGYTF
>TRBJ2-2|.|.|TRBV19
TGTGCCAGTAGTATAGGAACGGATCACACCGGGGAGCTGTTTTTT
CASSIGTDHTGELFF
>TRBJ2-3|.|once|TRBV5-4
TGTGCCAGCAGCTACACCCCGCGTGGCACAGATACGCAGTATTTT
CASSYTPRGTDTQYF
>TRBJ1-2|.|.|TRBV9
TGTGCCAGCAGCGTAGGCCTTCCACCTAACTATGGCTACACCTTC
CASSVGLPPNYGYTF
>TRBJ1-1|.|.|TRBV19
TGTGCCAGTATGGACCCCTCCAGAAGGAACACTGAAGCTTTCTTT
CASMDPSRRNTEAFF
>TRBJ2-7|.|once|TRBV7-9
TGTGCCAGCAGCCCCAGGGTTTCCGAGCAGTACTTC
CASSPRVSEQYF
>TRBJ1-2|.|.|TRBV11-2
TGTGCCAGCAGCTTAGATTTCCCCCCTTTGGGCTATGGCTACACCTTC
CASSLDFPPLGYGYTF
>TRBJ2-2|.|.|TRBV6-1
TGTGCCAGCAGTGACCAGGTTAACACCGGGGAGCTGTTTTTT
CASSDQVNTGELFF
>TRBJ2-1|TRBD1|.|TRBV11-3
TGTGCCAGCAGCAACAGGGGTATCTCCTACAATGAGCAGTTCTTC
CASSNRGISYNEQFF
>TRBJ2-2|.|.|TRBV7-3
TGTGCCAGCAGCTTGACCGGCGGGACCGGGGAGCTGTTTTTT
CASSLTGGTGELFF
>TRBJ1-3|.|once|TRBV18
TGTGCCAGCTCACTAGGGACGGGCGAGAACACCATATATTTT
CASSLGTGENTIYF
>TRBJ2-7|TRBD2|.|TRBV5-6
TGTGCCAGCAGCTATCCGGGACTAGGCCCTGACGAGCAGTACTTC
CASSYPGLGPDEQYF
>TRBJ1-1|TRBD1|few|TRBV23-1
TGCGCCAGCAGTCAATCGGACAGGGATCGGAGGACTGAAGCTTTCTTT
CASSQSDRDRRTEAFF
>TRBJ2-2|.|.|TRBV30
TGTGCCTGGAGTTTGGGTCCCGGGGAGCTGTTTTTT
CAWSLGPGELFF
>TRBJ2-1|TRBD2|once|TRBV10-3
TGTGCCATCAGTGAGTCCGGCAGGGTATCGACTAGCGGGAGCCAAACAAATGAGCAGTTCTTC
CAISESGRVSTSGSQTNEQFF
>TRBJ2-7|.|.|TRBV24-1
TGTGCCACCAGTGATGGCAGGACCTACGAGCAGTACTTC
CATSDGRTYEQYF
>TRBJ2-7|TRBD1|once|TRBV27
TGTGCCAGCAGTCCCCAGGGGGCCCACGAGCAGTACTTC
CASSPQGAHEQYF
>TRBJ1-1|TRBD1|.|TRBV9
TGTGCCAGCAGCGGAACAGGACAGGGAGCTTTCTTT
CASSGTGQGAFF
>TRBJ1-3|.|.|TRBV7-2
TGTGCCAGCAGCTATGACGGACCCTCCTCTGGAAACACCATATATTTT
CASSYDGPSSGNTIYF
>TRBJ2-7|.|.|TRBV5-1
TGCGCCAGCAGCAAACAGGTAGGGTCCTACGAGCAGTACTTC
CASSKQVGSYEQYF
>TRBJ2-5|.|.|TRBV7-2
TGTGCCAGCAGCTTTGTAGCGGACTTAAAAGAGACCCAGTACTTC
CASSFVADLKETQYF
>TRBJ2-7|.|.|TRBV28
TGTGCCAGCAGTCCAGAACCGTCGTCTTACGAGCAGTACTTC
CASSPEPSSYEQYF